These T cell receptor beta chains were read from a single sample in a study of blood T cell repertoires in COVID-19. The table came from immunoSEQ multiplex PCR; TCRdb's copy has only in-frame clones and leaves some out. The sample consists of approximately 110,000 clones, approximately 85% of them appearing once. Sequenced input: peripheral blood. These receptor sequences come from a woman aged 80 or over with COVID-19, enrolled during active disease. CDR3s include the opening cysteine and the closing phenylalanine or tryptophan. The order of the fields is D gene, V gene, J gene, CDR3 length, CDR3 protein. A D gene is named only where the DNA matches it firmly.

-	TRBV21-1	TRBJ1-4	16	CASSKAHQVPNEKLFF
-	TRBV18	TRBJ2-2	14	CASSYRVSTGELFF
-	TRBV7-6	TRBJ1-4	12	CASSQIAEKLFF
TRBD1	TRBV28	TRBJ2-7	14	CASTVAGGDYEQYF
-	TRBV5-5	TRBJ1-2	16	CASSPLWRTVGDGYTF
TRBD1	TRBV5-5	TRBJ1-3	15	CASSLDGTDGNTIYF
-	TRBV27	TRBJ2-1	16	CASSTLQTISYNEQFF
-	TRBV7-9	TRBJ1-3	15	CASSLATGIGNTIYF
-	TRBV5-1	TRBJ1-4	14	CASSLVPGNEKLFF
TRBD1	TRBV24-1	TRBJ2-7	13	CATVPGQFYEQYF
-	TRBV6-5	TRBJ1-1	14	CASSYRGFTTEAFF
TRBD1	TRBV19	TRBJ1-5	15	CASSISPGGGEPQHF
TRBD1	TRBV5-1	TRBJ1-2	16	CASSARATGEAYGYTF
-	TRBV15	TRBJ1-2	15	CATSRDYGTSGGYTF
TRBD1	TRBV7-9	TRBJ2-5	15	CASSLGTGGRETQYF
TRBD1	TRBV5-1	TRBJ2-5	15	CASSPPTGGQETQYF
TRBD1	TRBV24-1	TRBJ1-1	15	CATRSSGQGWGEAFF
-	TRBV9	TRBJ2-1	15	CASSVGSGGHNEQFF
TRBD2	TRBV19	TRBJ2-3	17	CASSIRTSGASTDTQYF
-	TRBV6-2/TRBV6-3	TRBJ1-1	13	CASSYSIRGEAFF
TRBD1	TRBV3-1/TRBV3-2	TRBJ1-2	14	CASSQTGGLSAWTF
-	TRBV7-2	TRBJ1-1	13	CASSFRGNTEAFF
-	TRBV5-1	TRBJ1-1	16	CASSPLGGAMNTEAFF
-	TRBV7-2	TRBJ1-1	15	CASSLSVGRVTEAFF
-	TRBV28	TRBJ1-5	15	CASFAAGVGNQPQHF
-	TRBV11-2	TRBJ1-6	14	CASSLGARSSPLHF
-	TRBV25-1	TRBJ2-5	16	CASSALGVAEGETQYF
TRBD2	TRBV10-1	TRBJ2-4	15	CASGTSGLAKNIQYF
-	TRBV7-2	TRBJ2-7	15	CASSRGAPVPYEQYF
TRBD2	TRBV2	TRBJ2-5	17	CATYPGTSGRAGETQYF
TRBD2	TRBV28	TRBJ2-1	16	CASSLSGTSGDNEQFF
TRBD1	TRBV19	TRBJ1-2	14	CASSTPGQGLGYTF
-	TRBV6-4	TRBJ1-3	15	CASSPQEKAGNTIYF